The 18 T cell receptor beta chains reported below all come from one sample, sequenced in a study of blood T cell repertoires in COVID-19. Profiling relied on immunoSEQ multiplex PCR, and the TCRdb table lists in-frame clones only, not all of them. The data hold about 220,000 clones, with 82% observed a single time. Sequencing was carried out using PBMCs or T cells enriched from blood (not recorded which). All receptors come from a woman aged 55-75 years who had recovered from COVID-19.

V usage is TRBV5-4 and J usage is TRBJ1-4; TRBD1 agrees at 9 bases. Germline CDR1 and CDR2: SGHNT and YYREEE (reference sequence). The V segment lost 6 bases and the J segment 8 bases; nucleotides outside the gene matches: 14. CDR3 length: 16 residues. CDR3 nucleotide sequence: TGTGCCAGCACAACATGGGGGGGACAGGGTAGCGAAAAACTGTTTTTT. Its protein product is CASTTWGGQGSEKLFF.

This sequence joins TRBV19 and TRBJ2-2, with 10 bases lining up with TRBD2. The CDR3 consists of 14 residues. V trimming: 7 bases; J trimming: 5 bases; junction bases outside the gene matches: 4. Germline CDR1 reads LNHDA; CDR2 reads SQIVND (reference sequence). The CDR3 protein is CASIAGGGTGELFF. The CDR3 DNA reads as TGTGCCAGTATAGCGGGGGGAGGGACCGGGGAGCTGTTTTTT.

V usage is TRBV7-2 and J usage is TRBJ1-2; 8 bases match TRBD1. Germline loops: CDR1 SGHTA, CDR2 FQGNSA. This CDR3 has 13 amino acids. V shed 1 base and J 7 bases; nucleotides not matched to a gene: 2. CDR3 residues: CASSLGTGGGYTF. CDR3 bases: TGTGCCAGCAGCTTAGGTACAGGGGGTGGCTACACCTTC. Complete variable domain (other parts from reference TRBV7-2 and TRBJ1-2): GAGVSQSPSNKVTEKGKDVELRCDPISGHTALYWYRQSLGQGLEFLIYFQGNSAPDKSGLPSDRFSAERTGGSVSTLTIQRTQQEDSAVYLCASSLGTGGGYTFGSGTRLTVV.

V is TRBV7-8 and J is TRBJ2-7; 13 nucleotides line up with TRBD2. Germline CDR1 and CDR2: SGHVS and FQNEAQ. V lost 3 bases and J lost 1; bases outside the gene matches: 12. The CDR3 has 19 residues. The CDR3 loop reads CASSFSAPSGLAGSYEQYF. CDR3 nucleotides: TGTGCCAGCAGCTTTAGCGCTCCCTCGGGACTAGCGGGGTCCTACGAGCAGTACTTC.

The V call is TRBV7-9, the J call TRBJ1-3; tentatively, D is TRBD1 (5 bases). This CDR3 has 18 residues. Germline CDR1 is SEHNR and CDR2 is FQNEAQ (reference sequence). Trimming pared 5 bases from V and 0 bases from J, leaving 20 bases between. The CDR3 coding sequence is TGTGCCAGCAGCCCCCGAGGGGCGGGACCGAGCTCTGGAAACACCATATATTTT. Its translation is CASSPRGAGPSSGNTIYF.

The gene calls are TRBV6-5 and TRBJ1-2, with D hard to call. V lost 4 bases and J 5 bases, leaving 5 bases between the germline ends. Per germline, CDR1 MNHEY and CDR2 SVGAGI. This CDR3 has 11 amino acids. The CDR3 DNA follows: TGTGCCAGCAGTTCCGGGTATGGCTACACCTTC. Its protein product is CASSSGYGYTF.

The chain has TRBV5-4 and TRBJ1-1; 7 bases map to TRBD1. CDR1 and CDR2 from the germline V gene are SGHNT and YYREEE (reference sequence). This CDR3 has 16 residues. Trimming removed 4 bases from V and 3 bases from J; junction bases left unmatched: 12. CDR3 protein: CASSPQNRGMYTEAFF. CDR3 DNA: TGTGCCAGCAGCCCCCAAAACAGGGGTATGTACACTGAAGCTTTCTTT.

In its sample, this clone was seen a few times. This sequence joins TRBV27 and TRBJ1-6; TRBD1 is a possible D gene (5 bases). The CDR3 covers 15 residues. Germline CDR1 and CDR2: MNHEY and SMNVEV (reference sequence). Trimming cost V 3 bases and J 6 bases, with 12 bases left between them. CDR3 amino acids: CASSFSEGLNSPLHF. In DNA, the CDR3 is TGTGCCAGCAGTTTTTCGGAGGGGCTTAATTCACCCCTCCACTTT.

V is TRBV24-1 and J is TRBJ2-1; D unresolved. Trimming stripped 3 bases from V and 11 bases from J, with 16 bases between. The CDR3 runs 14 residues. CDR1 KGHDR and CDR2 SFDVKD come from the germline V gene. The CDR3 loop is CATSDAATGQQQFF. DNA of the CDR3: TGTGCCACCAGTGATGCAGCCACTGGGCAGCAGCAGTTCTTC.

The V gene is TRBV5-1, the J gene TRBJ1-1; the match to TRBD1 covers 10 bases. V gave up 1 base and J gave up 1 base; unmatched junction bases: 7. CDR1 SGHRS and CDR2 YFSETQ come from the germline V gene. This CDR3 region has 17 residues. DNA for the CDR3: TGCGCCAGCAGCTTGTCGCTGGGACAGGGGACGAACACTGAAGCTTTCTTT. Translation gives CASSLSLGQGTNTEAFF.

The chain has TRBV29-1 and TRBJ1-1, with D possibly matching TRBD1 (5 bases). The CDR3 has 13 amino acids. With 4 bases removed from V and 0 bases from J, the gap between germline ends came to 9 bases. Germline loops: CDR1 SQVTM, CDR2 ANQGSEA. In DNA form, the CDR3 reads TGCAGCGTTGGGACATCAATGAACACTGAAGCTTTCTTT. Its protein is CSVGTSMNTEAFF.

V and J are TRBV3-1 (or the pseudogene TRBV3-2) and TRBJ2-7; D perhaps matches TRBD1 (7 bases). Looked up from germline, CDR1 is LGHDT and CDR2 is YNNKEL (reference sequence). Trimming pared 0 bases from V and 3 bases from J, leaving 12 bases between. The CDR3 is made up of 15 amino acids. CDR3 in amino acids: CASSQDWQGGYEQYF. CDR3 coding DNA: TGTGCCAGCAGCCAAGATTGGCAGGGGGGCTACGAGCAGTACTTC.

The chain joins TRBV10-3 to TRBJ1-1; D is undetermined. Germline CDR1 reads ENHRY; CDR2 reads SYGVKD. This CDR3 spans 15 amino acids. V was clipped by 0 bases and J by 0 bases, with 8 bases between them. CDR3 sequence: CAISESGQVNTEAFF. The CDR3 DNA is TGTGCCATCAGTGAGTCTGGGCAAGTGAACACTGAAGCTTTCTTT.

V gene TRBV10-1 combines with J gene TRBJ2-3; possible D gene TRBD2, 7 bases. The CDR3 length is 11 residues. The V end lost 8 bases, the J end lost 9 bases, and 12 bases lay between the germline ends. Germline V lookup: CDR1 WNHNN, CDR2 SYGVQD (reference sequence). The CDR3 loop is CASPKGGTQYF. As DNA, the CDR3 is TGCGCCAGCCCGAAGGGGGGGACGCAGTATTTT.

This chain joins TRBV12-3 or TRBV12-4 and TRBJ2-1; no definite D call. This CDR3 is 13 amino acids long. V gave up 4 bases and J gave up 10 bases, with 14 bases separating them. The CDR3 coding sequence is TGTGCCAGCAGTTCCGTTAGTAGCAGCGAGCAGTTCTTC. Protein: CASSSVSSSEQFF.

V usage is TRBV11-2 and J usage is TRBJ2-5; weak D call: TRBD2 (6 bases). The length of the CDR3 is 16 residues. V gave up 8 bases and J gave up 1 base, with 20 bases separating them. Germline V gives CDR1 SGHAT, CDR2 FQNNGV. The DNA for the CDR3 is TGTGCCAGCTCCGTGGGGGGAGCGGTGCTCCAAGAGACCCAGTACTTC. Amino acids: CASSVGGAVLQETQYF.

The CDR3 DNA sequence: TGTGCCAGCAGTTCGGGACAGGGGCATCGGTACTTC. Amino acid sequence: CASSSGQGHRYF. The gene calls are TRBV12-3 or TRBV12-4 and TRBJ2-5; 10 bases map to TRBD1. CDR3 size: 12 residues. V lost 4 bases and J lost 13; bases outside the gene matches: 6.

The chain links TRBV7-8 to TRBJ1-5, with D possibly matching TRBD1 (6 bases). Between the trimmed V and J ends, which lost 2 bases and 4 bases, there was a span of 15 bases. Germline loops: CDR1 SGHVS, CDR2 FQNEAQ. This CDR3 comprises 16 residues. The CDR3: CASSLRVGTHNQPQHF. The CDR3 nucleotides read TGTGCCAGCAGCTTACGGGTAGGGACACATAATCAGCCCCAGCATTTT.